This TCR beta chain originates from a study of blood T cells in healthy people across ages. Study results and limitations: Older age coincided with a roughly linear decline in TCR beta diversity per million T cells.

Extraction yielded at least 5 micrograms of total RNA per sample. Through a sample-barcoded 5' primer and a J-beta primer mix, a second PCR was run for roughly 6 to 12 cycles. One entry per CDR3 protein results from TCRdb running MiXCR on the 5' RACE reads. The data show nearly 800,000 distinct CDR3 sequences, roughly 25% seen once. As for this clonotype: Its antigen is still unknown.

V was pared by 5 bases and J by 1 base, with 12 bases between. CDR1 and CDR2 (germline): MDHEN, SYDVKM. This CDR3 is built from 14 residues. These records were also assigned to another study, of T cells of mothers and their children. From that report: The sample comes from eight or nine healthy Caucasian donors: mothers and children.

V and J are TRBV28 and TRBJ2-7; D not certain. The sequencing input was blood. This TCR derives from a boy aged 10-17 years in good health. In DNA form, the CDR3 reads TGTGCCAGCAGTGACCACCCGGCGTCCTACGAGCAGTACTTC. As protein: CASSDHPASYEQYF.